This T cell receptor (beta chain) is from a study of blood T cell repertoires in COVID-19. The overall study: The origin of the acute and convalescent COVID-19 samples was the United States, Italy and Spain. In each case, the material was cDNA or gDNA derived from T cells, B-cell-depleted T cells, or PBMCs.

The CDR3 is made up of 14 amino acids. Trimming shortened V by 4 bases and J by 5 bases, and 12 bases separated the two germline ends. Germline-derived CDR1 and CDR2 are MNHEY and SVGAGI. In the original workflow: Reference gene primers were amplified, and this amplification served to estimate nucleated cell counts. TCRdb's copy holds only in-frame clones and misses some; the assay was immunoSEQ multiplex PCR. V, J and clone size derive from that table, while D and trimming were established from the DNA sequence. The sample carries over 95,000 clones, about 85% recorded once. The sequenced sample consisted of peripheral blood. The sequence was obtained from a human donor in a cohort sampled during active COVID-19. The rearrangement uses TRBV6-5 and TRBJ2-1; D remains ambiguous. Here the CDR3 DNA reads TGTGCCAGCAGTTCCCCTTTTCGTAACAATGAGCAGTTCTTC. Its protein is CASSSPFRNNEQFF.